This T cell receptor (beta chain) was documented in a study of shared clonotypes between healthy human individuals. The study enrolled healthy HIV-negative adults without recent acute infections or vaccinations as donors. Genomic DNA (from each subset) was split evenly across several immunoSEQ plates. Profiled with immunoSEQ multiplex PCR; TCRdb holds only in-frame clones, not every one. The sample lists 1.4 million or so clones; just under 99% were seen once. The source of this sequence is a man aged 30-40 years in good health. Sequencing was performed on naive CD4+ T cells sorted from blood. Subset reported: CD45RA+ positively selected.

The CDR3 sequence is CASSDLSLYSGANVLTF. The CDR3 coding sequence is TGTGCCAGCAGTGATTTATCCCTATACTCTGGGGCCAACGTCCTGACTTTC. The V and J genes are TRBV6-1 and TRBJ2-6; D is unclear. The V gene lost 3 bases and the J gene lost 0 bases, with 12 bases spanning the gap. The germline V gene encodes CDR1 MNHNS and CDR2 SASEGT. The CDR3 runs 17 residues.